The next 25 T cell receptor beta chains were all read from a single sample in a study of CD8 T cells in ankylosing spondylitis. What these receptors recognize is not known. General observations from the study: Ankylosing spondylitis blood appeared to be characterized by a TCR beta motif of roughly eight highly homologous variants.

TCRdb re-called the 5' RACE reads with MiXCR, one entry per CDR3 protein. The sample records around 480,000 distinct CDR3 sequences, roughly a sixth being singletons. Sequencing was done on a sample of blood, either unsorted or a sorted T cell fraction (not recorded which). The receptors come from a male donor with ankylosing spondylitis.

The chain uses TRBV7-3 and TRBJ2-2; D possibly corresponds to TRBD1 (5 bases). CDR1 and CDR2 from the germline V gene are SGHTA and FQGTGA. Trimming removed 4 bases from V and 6 bases from J, with 12 bases in between. This CDR3 is 14 amino acids long. CDR3 DNA: TGTGCCAGCAGCTCTACAGGTGCCTCCGGGGAGCTGTTTTTT. Its protein product is CASSSTGASGELFF.

In its sample, this clonotype was seen a few times. The CDR3 loop reads CASSPEGGVEETQYF. The CDR3 nucleotides are TGTGCCAGCAGCCCAGAGGGGGGTGTGGAAGAGACCCAGTACTTC. This chain links TRBV7-9 with TRBJ2-5, with D perhaps given as TRBD1 or TRBD2 (6 bases each). Germline V gene sequence: CDR1 SEHNR, CDR2 FQNEAQ (reference sequence). The V and J ends lost 5 bases and 3 bases respectively, with 16 bases between them. The CDR3 sequence is 15 residues long.

The J gene is TRBJ2-7, the V gene TRBV2; D perhaps matches TRBD2 (5 bases). The CDR3 runs 13 residues. Germline V lookup: CDR1 SNHLY, CDR2 FYNNEI. Trimming removed 7 bases from V and 5 bases from J, with 15 bases in between. As DNA, the CDR3 is TGTGCCAGCACCCCTCTGAGGGTCAACGAGCAGTACTTC. Its translation is CASTPLRVNEQYF.

This clonotype occurred a few times. The V and J genes are TRBV12-3 or TRBV12-4 and TRBJ2-7; the D gene is possibly TRBD1 (6 bases). V lost 2 bases and J 5 bases, leaving 13 bases between the germline ends. The CDR3 sequence is 14 residues long. CDR3 region: CASSLQGGRDEQYF. As DNA, the CDR3 is TGTGCCAGCAGTTTACAAGGGGGTCGGGACGAGCAGTACTTC.

At least ten counts were recorded for this clonotype. The chain carries TRBV7-2 and TRBJ2-3, with D tentatively TRBD1 or TRBD2 (5 bases each). Germline values: CDR1 SGHTA, CDR2 FQGNSA. The CDR3 contains 14 residues. Trimming shortened V by 6 bases and J by 1 base, and 11 bases separated the two germline ends. CDR3 loop: CASSLRGGTDTQYF. CDR3 coding DNA: TGTGCCAGCAGTTTGAGGGGCGGCACAGATACGCAGTATTTT.

This clonotype was seen only a few times. The V gene is TRBV21-1, the J gene TRBJ2-7; the D call of TRBD1 is as the table states it, not checked on the DNA. TRBV21-1 is assigned pseudogene status. CDR3 length: 14 amino acids. The CDR3: CASSPRGRDYEQYF. CDR3 in DNA: TGTGCCAGCAGCCCCCGGGGCAGGGACTACGAGCAGTACTTC.

This clonotype was seen a few times. The chain combines TRBV7-9 with TRBJ1-3; D is uncertain. Trimming took off 6 bases at V and 2 bases at J, with 11 bases between the two ends. This CDR3 has 14 residues. Germline V gene lookup returns CDR1 SEHNR and CDR2 FQNEAQ (reference sequence). In DNA form, the CDR3 reads TGTGCCAGCAGTCCCTCTGGTACTGGAAACACCATATATTTT. Translating it yields CASSPSGTGNTIYF. Looking up the rest from reference TRBV7-9 and TRBJ1-3 gives the full variable domain: DTGVSQNPRHKITKRGQNVTFRCDPISEHNRLYWYRQTLGQGPEFLTYFQNEAQLEKSRLLSDRFSAERPKGSFSTLEIQRTEQGDSAMYLCASSPSGTGNTIYFGEGSWLTVV.

This clonotype was picked up many times. The genes are TRBV29-1 and TRBJ2-7; 7 positions agree with TRBD1. Germline V gene sequence: CDR1 SQVTM, CDR2 ANQGSEA. V shed 6 bases and J 3 bases; nucleotides not matched to a gene: 8. There are 13 residues in the CDR3. CDR3 in DNA: TGCAGCGTCCAAGTAGACAGGGTCTACGAGCAGTACTTC. Translated, it gives CSVQVDRVYEQYF.

This clonotype has at least ten counts. The V gene is TRBV20-1, the J gene TRBJ1-5, with 8 bases identical to TRBD1. With 5 bases clipped from V and 6 bases from J, the junction kept 9 bases outside the gene matches. Germline V CDR1 and CDR2: DFQATT, SNEGSKA (reference sequence). The CDR3 contains 14 residues. For the CDR3, the DNA is TGCAGTGCTTTCCCTCAGGGGGCGAGTCAGCCCCAGCATTTT. It translates to CSAFPQGASQPQHF.

The chain recombines TRBV27 with TRBJ2-5; 9 nucleotides agree with TRBD2. The CDR3 length is 15 residues. With V trimmed by 10 bases and J by 0 bases, 9 bases remained unmatched. Per the germline V gene, CDR1 is MNHEY and CDR2 is SMNVEV (reference sequence). DNA of the CDR3: TGTGCCACCAAAGGACTAGCGACGTACCAAGAGACCCAGTACTTC. Its translation: CATKGLATYQETQYF.

This clonotype was picked up a small number of times. This chain links TRBV7-2 with TRBJ1-5; tentative D call: TRBD1 (6 bases). The length of the CDR3 is 16 residues. Between the trimmed V and J ends, which lost 5 bases and 6 bases, there was a span of 20 bases. The V gene's germline CDR1 is SGHTA and CDR2 FQGNSA. CDR3 DNA sequence: TGTGCCAGCAGCCCTCCGGGAGGGGGGGACGCTCAGCCCCAGCATTTT. Amino acids: CASSPPGGGDAQPQHF. The full variable domain, completed using reference TRBV7-2 and TRBJ1-5, is GAGVSQSPSNKVTEKGKDVELRCDPISGHTALYWYRQSLGQGLEFLIYFQGNSAPDKSGLPSDRFSAERTGGSVSTLTIQRTQQEDSAVYLCASSPPGGGDAQPQHFGDGTRLSIL.

The chain employs TRBV6-5 and TRBJ2-7; weak D call: TRBD2 (5 bases). Germline values: CDR1 MNHEY, CDR2 SVGAGI. Trimming shortened V by 0 bases and J by 7 bases, and 10 bases separated the two germline ends. The CDR3 runs to 13 residues. The CDR3 nucleotides read TGTGCCAGCAGTTACTCGAGGTCGGGGGAGCAGTACTTC. Amino acids: CASSYSRSGEQYF.

This clonotype showed up just a few times. The chain combines TRBV2 with TRBJ2-7; D possibly corresponds to TRBD1 (5 bases). This CDR3 comprises 15 residues. V was clipped by 6 bases and J by 0 bases, with 15 bases between them. CDR1 SNHLY and CDR2 FYNNEI come from the germline V gene. CDR3 nucleotides: TGTGCCAGCAGCCGGCAGGGAAAAGCCTCCTACGAGCAGTACTTC. Amino acids: CASSRQGKASYEQYF. Full variable domain (outside the CDR3, taken from reference TRBV2 and TRBJ2-7): EPEVTQTPSHQVTQMGQEVILRCVPISNHLYFYWYRQILGQKVEFLVSFYNNEISEKSEIFDDQFSVERPDGSNFTLKIRSTKLEDSAMYFCASSRQGKASYEQYFGPGTRLTVT.

V and J are TRBV20-1 and TRBJ2-7, with 13 bases that match TRBD2. The CDR3 sequence is 15 residues long. V lost 6 bases to trimming and J lost 3 bases; unmatched junction nucleotides: 8. Germline V lookup: CDR1 DFQATT, CDR2 SNEGSKA (reference sequence). CDR3 sequence: CSAAGTSGKNYEQYF. The CDR3 bases are TGCAGTGCCGCCGGGACTAGCGGGAAAAACTACGAGCAGTACTTC.

This clonotype was found a few times. This sequence joins TRBV20-1 and TRBJ2-2; TRBD1 agrees at 7 bases. The CDR3 runs 13 residues. V lost 4 bases and J lost 5; bases outside the gene matches: 4. In germline, CDR1 is DFQATT, CDR2 SNEGSKA (reference sequence). CDR3 nucleotide sequence: TGCAGTGCTAACAGGGGTAGGACCGGGGAGCTGTTTTTT. It is translated as CSANRGRTGELFF.

The chain joins TRBV28 to TRBJ2-7; 10 bases fit TRBD2. From germline, CDR1 is MDHEN and CDR2 SYDVKM. The J segment lost 2 bases and the V segment lost 5 bases, leaving 6 bases of the junction unmatched. This CDR3 spans 15 amino acids. The CDR3 region is CASSHQLAGTYEQYF. DNA for the CDR3: TGTGCCAGCAGTCATCAACTAGCGGGAACCTACGAGCAGTACTTC.

The chain recombines TRBV7-9 with TRBJ2-2; D gene unclear. The CDR3 extends over 13 amino acids. The V gene lost 1 base and the J gene lost 6 bases, with 6 bases spanning the gap. Per germline, CDR1 SEHNR and CDR2 FQNEAQ (reference sequence). The DNA for the CDR3 is TGTGCCAGCAGCTTAGACCTCTCCGGGGAGCTGTTTTTT. It is translated as CASSLDLSGELFF.

In its sample, this clonotype was seen a few times. This sequence joins TRBV2 and TRBJ1-1; 9 nucleotides align to TRBD1. J was trimmed by 6 bases and V by 7 bases; bases with no gene match: 9. The CDR3 has 14 amino acids. CDR1 is SNHLY, CDR2 FYNNEI, per germline. CDR3 in DNA: TGTGCCAGCACTGGACAGGGGAGTAATCCTGAAGCTTTCTTT. Translation: CASTGQGSNPEAFF.

The gene calls are TRBV7-9 and TRBJ2-7; D possibly corresponds to TRBD1 (6 bases). The CDR3 runs 12 residues. Germline CDR1 is SEHNR and CDR2 is FQNEAQ (reference sequence). V lost 4 bases to trimming and J lost 6 bases, with 10 bases between them. CDR3 sequence reads: CASSSQGSEQYF. The CDR3 region has the DNA TGTGCCAGCAGCTCACAGGGTTCCGAGCAGTACTTC.

This clonotype was seen a few times. The chain uses TRBV12-3 or TRBV12-4 and TRBJ1-1, with a tentative D call TRBD1 (6 bases). V was cut by 7 bases and J by 0 bases, with 9 bases left in between. The CDR3 has 13 amino acids. CDR3 protein: CASNDRMNTEAFF. CDR3 sequence (DNA): TGTGCCAGCAACGACAGGATGAACACTGAAGCTTTCTTT.

The chain recombines TRBV6-1 with TRBJ2-7; the match to TRBD2 covers 9 bases. The germline V gene has CDR1 MNHNS and CDR2 SASEGT. This CDR3 spans 15 amino acids. The junction had 9 bases not matched to a gene; V was cut back by 9 bases and J by 0 bases. This CDR3 is CASYSGTSSSYEQYF. The CDR3 bases are TGTGCCAGTTATTCCGGGACTAGCAGCTCCTACGAGCAGTACTTC.

In its sample, this clonotype was seen many times. The chain couples TRBV12-3 or TRBV12-4 to TRBJ2-2; the D is unclear. This CDR3 comprises 13 residues. V was clipped by 3 bases and J by 7 bases, with 9 bases between them. CDR3 sequence reads: CASSFTQGGELFF. The CDR3 coding sequence is TGTGCCAGCAGTTTTACTCAAGGCGGGGAGCTGTTTTTT.

This clonotype was found a few times. Here the CDR3 reads CASSQDNGLAYNEQFF. Written as DNA, the CDR3 is TGTGCCAGCAGCCAAGATAATGGACTAGCGTACAATGAGCAGTTCTTC. V gene TRBV4-2 combines with J gene TRBJ2-1; 9 bases agree with TRBD2. The CDR3 sequence is 16 residues long. Losses at the gene ends were 0 bases for V and 4 bases for J; bases not matched to a gene: 4. Per the germline V gene, CDR1 is LGHNA and CDR2 is YNFKEQ.

About this clonotype: At one of its ends the junction is not consistent with the germline gene, which may arise from a read error. The chain couples TRBV12-3 or TRBV12-4 to TRBJ2-3; 9 nucleotides match TRBD2. The CDR3 covers 15 residues. The CDR3 DNA sequence: TGTGCCACCAGTCAGCAGGCGGGGGGGCGGGTTACGCAGTATTTT. It translates to CATSQQAGGRVTQYF.

The chain has TRBV6-2 or TRBV6-3 and TRBJ2-5; a weak D match, TRBD2 (5 bases). Germline assignment: CDR1 MNHEY and CDR2 SVGEGT. This CDR3 has 14 residues. V lost 6 bases to trimming and J lost 5 bases, with 16 bases between them. For the CDR3, the DNA is TGTGCCAGCAGCGGGAACTCCCGACGGGAGACCCAGTACTTC. Translated: CASSGNSRRETQYF.